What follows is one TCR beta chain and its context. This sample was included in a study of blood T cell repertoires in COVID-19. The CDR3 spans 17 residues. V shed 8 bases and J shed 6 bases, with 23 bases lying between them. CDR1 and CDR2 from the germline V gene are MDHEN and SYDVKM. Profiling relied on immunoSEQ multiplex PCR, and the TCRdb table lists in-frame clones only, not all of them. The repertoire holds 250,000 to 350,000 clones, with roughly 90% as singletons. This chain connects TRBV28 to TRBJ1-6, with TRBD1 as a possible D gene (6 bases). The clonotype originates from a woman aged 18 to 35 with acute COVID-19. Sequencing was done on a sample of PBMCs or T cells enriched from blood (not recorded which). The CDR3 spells CASPSPDSQNLNSPLHF. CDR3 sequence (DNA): TGTGCCAGCCCTTCCCCGGACAGCCAGAATCTTAATTCACCCCTCCACTTT.